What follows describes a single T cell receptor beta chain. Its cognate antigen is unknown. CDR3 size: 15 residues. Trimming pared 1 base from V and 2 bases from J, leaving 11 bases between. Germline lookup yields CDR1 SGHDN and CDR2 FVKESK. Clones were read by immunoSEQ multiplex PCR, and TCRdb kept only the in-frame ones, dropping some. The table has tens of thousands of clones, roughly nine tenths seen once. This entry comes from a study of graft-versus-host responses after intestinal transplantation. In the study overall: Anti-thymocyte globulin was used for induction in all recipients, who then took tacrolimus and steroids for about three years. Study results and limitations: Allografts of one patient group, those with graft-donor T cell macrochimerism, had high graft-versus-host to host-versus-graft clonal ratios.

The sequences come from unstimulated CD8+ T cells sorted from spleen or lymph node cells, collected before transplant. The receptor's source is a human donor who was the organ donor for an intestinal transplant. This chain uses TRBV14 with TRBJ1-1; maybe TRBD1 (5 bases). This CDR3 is CASSQARVGNTEAFF. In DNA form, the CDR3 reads TGTGCCAGCAGCCAAGCCAGGGTTGGTAACACTGAAGCTTTCTTT.